Listed here are 11 T cell receptor beta chains from one sample, sequenced in a study of Graves' ophthalmopathy and Graves' hyperthyroidism. RNA transcripts served as template for amplifying TCR beta CDR3 sequences. In the first round, RT-PCR was carried out with HTBI primers, and a multiplex PCR formed the second round. MiXCR, run by TCRdb on the multiplex PCR reads, gives a single entry per CDR3 protein. The sample includes about 50,000 distinct CDR3 sequences, around 50% of them seen just once. The sequenced sample consisted of peripheral blood. These receptors were collected from an adult woman with Graves' ophthalmopathy.

This clonotype showed up many times. The gene calls are TRBV11-2 and TRBJ2-2; tentatively, D is TRBD1 (5 bases). The length of the CDR3 is 15 residues. V lost 4 bases and J lost 4, with 13 bases in between. CDR1 and CDR2 (germline): SGHAT, FQNNGV. This CDR3 reads CASSYTGRGTGELFF. CDR3 DNA: TGTGCCAGCAGCTACACCGGTAGGGGCACCGGGGAGCTGTTTTTT. The full variable domain, rest sourced from reference TRBV11-2 and TRBJ2-2, is EAGVAQSPRYKIIEKRQSVAFWCNPISGHATLYWYQQILGQGPKLLIQFQNNGVVDDSQLPKDRFSAERLKGVDSTLKIQPAKLEDSAVYLCASSYTGRGTGELFFGEGSRLTVL.

Concerning this clonotype: A clone one base away is much larger, so this may be a read error. The V and J genes are TRBV6-1 and TRBJ2-1; D remains ambiguous. The CDR3 is 13 amino acids. Germline lookup yields CDR1 MNHNS and CDR2 SASEGT. Here the CDR3 DNA reads TGTGCCAGCAGTTACAGCTCCGACAATGAGCAGTTCTTC. This gives the protein CASSYSSDNEQFF.

The chain links TRBV4-1 to TRBJ2-3, with a possible D match to TRBD2 (5 bases). Germline-derived CDR1 and CDR2 are MGHRA and YSYEKL. Trimming shortened V by 2 bases and J by 0 bases, and 6 bases separated the two germline ends. The CDR3 consists of 14 residues. The CDR3 region is CASSQTGSTDTQYF. CDR3 coding DNA: TGCGCCAGCAGCCAAACGGGGAGCACAGATACGCAGTATTTT.

This rearrangement joins TRBV12-3 or TRBV12-4 to TRBJ2-7, with no clear D. V shed 4 bases and J shed 7 bases, with 17 bases lying between them. The CDR3 contains 14 residues. CDR3 loop: CASSSGQAVGEQYF. CDR3 DNA: TGTGCCAGCAGTTCCGGGCAGGCGGTGGGAGAGCAGTACTTC.

As concerns this clonotype: Germline and junction disagree at one end, which may indicate a read error. This chain uses TRBV6-4 with TRBJ2-2; tentatively, D is TRBD1 or TRBD2 (6 bases each). The germline V gene has CDR1 MRHNA and CDR2 SNTAGT. The CDR3 consists of 15 residues. CDR3 bases: TGTGCCAACAGTCAAGGGGGGCTGAGCACCGGGGAGCTGTTTTTT. Protein: CANSQGGLSTGELFF.

The chain uses TRBV10-2 and TRBJ1-2; possible D gene TRBD1, 6 bases. The germline V and J ends were trimmed by 5 bases and 4 bases, with 14 bases remaining between them. The V gene's germline CDR1 is WSHSY and CDR2 SAAADI. The length of the CDR3 is 14 residues. The CDR3 is CASSRGGGTYGYTF. The CDR3 region has the DNA TGCGCCAGCAGTCGAGGGGGGGGAACCTATGGCTACACCTTC.

This clonotype was observed many times. The chain employs TRBV30 and TRBJ2-7, with TRBD1 as a possible D gene (7 bases). CDR3 size: 12 residues. Between the trimmed V and J ends, which lost 5 bases and 5 bases, there was a span of 13 bases. Germline CDR1 reads GTSNPN; CDR2 reads SVGIG (reference sequence). CDR3 sequence: CAWQQGRNEQYF. In nucleotides, the CDR3 is TGTGCCTGGCAACAGGGGAGGAACGAGCAGTACTTC.

This clonotype occurred a few times. The rearrangement uses TRBV7-2 and TRBJ2-1; TRBD2 matches 8 bases. Germline V CDR1 and CDR2: SGHTA, FQGNSA. After removal of 1 base from V and 6 bases from J, the junction contained 2 bases not matched to a gene. The CDR3 consists of 14 residues. In nucleotides, the CDR3 is TGTGCCAGCAGCTTAGACGGGAGGGGCAATGAGCAGTTCTTC. Its translation is CASSLDGRGNEQFF.

Regarding this clonotype: This may come from a read error, since a much larger clone is one base off. The chain employs TRBV9 and TRBJ2-5; D perhaps matches TRBD2 (6 bases). Germline assignment: CDR1 SGDLS and CDR2 YYNGEE. This CDR3 has 14 amino acids. The CDR3 protein is CASSQDSPGETRYF. As DNA, the CDR3 is TGTGCCAGCAGCCAAGATTCGCCGGGAGAGACCCGGTACTTC. Drawing the rest from reference TRBV9 and TRBJ2-5, the complete variable domain is DSGVTQTPKHLITATGQRVTLRCSPRSGDLSVYWYQQSLDQGLQFLIQYYNGEERAKGNILERFSAQQFPDLHSELNLSSLELGDSALYFCASSQDSPGETRYFGPGTRLLVL.

This chain links TRBV15 with TRBJ2-7; the match to TRBD2 covers 12 bases. CDR1 is LNHNV and CDR2 is YYDKDF in the germline V gene (reference sequence). V gave up 1 base and J gave up 4 bases; unmatched junction bases: 5. The CDR3 runs to 16 residues. CDR3 DNA: TGTGCCACCAGCAGAGGAGGGACTAGCGGGCTATACGAGCAGTACTTC. Translated, it gives CATSRGGTSGLYEQYF.

This clonotype has a count of ten or more. V usage is TRBV19 and J usage is TRBJ2-7; D possibly corresponds to TRBD2 (8 bases). From germline, CDR1 is LNHDA and CDR2 SQIVND (reference sequence). V lost 10 bases and J lost 4, with 26 bases in between. The CDR3 contains 16 residues. In DNA form, the CDR3 reads TGTGCCACAGGACAGGCACTCAGCGGGAGTTTATACGAGCAGTACTTC. Translation gives CATGQALSGSLYEQYF.